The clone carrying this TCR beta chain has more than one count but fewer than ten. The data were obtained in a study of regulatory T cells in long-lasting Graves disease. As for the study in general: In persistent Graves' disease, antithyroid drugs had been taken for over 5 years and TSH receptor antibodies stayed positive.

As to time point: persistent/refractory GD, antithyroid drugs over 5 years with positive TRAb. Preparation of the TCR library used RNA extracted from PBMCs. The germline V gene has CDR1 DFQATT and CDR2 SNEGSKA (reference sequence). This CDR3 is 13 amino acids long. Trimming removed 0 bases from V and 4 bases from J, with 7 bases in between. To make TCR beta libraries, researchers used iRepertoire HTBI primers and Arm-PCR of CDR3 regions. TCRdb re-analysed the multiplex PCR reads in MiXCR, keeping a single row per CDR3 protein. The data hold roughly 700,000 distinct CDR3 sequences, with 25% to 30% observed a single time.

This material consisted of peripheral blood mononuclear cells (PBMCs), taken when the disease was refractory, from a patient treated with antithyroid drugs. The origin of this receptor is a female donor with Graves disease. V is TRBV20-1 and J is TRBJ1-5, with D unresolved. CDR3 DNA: TGCAGTGCTAGAGATCGTGAGAATCAGCCCCAGCATTTT. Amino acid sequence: CSARDRENQPQHF.